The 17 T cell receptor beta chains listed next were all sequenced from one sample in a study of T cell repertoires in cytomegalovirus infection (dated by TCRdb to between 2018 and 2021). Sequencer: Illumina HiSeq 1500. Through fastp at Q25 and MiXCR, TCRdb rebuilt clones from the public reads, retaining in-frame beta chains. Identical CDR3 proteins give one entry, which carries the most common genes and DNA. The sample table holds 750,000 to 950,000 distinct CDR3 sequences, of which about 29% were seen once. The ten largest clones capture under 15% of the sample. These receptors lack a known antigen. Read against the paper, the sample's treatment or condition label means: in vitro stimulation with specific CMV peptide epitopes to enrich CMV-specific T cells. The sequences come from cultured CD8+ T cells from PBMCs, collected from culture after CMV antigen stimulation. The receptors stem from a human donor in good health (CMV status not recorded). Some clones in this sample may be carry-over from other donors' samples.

Written as DNA, the CDR3 is TGTGCCAGCAGCAAACAGGGCTTGTTGCCCTACGAGCAGTACGTC. This encodes CASSKQGLLPYEQYV. The chain combines TRBV12-3 or TRBV12-4 with TRBJ2-7; D might be TRBD1 (6 bases). The CDR3 totals 15 residues. The ends were cut back, 6 bases at V and 2 bases at J, with 17 bases in the middle.

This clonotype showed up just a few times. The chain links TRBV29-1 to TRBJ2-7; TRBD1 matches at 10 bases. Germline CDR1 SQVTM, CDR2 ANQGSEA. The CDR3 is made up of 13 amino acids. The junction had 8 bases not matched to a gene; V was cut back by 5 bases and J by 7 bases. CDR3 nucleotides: TGCAGCGTTCGCCAGGGACAGGGGAAAGAGCAGTACTTC. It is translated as CSVRQGQGKEQYF.

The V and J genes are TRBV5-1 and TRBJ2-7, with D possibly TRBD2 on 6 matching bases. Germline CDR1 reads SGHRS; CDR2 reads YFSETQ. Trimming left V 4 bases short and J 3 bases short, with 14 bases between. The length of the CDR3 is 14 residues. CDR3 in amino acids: CASSPGGVDYEQYF. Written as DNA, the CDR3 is TGCGCCAGCAGCCCCGGAGGGGTGGACTACGAGCAGTACTTC.

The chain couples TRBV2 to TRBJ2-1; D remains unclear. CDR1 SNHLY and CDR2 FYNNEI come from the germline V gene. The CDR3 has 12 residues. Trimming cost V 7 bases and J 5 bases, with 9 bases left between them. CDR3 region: CASNSGDNEQFF. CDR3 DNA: TGTGCCAGCAACTCAGGAGACAATGAGCAGTTCTTC.

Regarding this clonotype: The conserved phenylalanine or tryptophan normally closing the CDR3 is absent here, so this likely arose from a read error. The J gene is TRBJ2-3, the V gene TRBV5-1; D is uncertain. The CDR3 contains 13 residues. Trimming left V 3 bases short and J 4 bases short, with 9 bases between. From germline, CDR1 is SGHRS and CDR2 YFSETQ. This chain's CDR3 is CASSWVVADTQYL. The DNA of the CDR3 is TGCGCCAGCAGCTGGGTTGTGGCAGATACGCAGTATCTT.

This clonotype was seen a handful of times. The CDR3 coding sequence is TGTGCCACCAGCTCGGGGGTGACAGGCACAGATACGCAGTATTTT. Its protein is CATSSGVTGTDTQYF. J is TRBJ2-3 and V is TRBV15, with D perhaps matching TRBD2 (6 bases). This CDR3 region has 15 residues. CDR1 is LNHNV, CDR2 YYDKDF, per germline (reference sequence). V was shortened by 5 bases and J by 1 base, with 13 bases between the two germline ends. The complete variable domain, with remaining parts taken from reference TRBV15 and TRBJ2-3, reads DAMVIQNPRYQVTQFGKPVTLSCSQTLNHNVMYWYQQKSSQAPKLLFHYYDKDFNNEADTPDNFQSRRPNTSFCFLDIRSPGLGDTAMYLCATSSGVTGTDTQYFGPGTRLTVL.

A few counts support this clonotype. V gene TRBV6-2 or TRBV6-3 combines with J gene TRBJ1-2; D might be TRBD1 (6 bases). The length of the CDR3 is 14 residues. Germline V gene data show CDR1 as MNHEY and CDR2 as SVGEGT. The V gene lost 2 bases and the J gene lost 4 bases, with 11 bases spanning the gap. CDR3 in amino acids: CASSYNREGYGYTF. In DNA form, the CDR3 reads TGTGCCAGCAGTTACAACAGGGAGGGCTATGGCTACACCTTC.

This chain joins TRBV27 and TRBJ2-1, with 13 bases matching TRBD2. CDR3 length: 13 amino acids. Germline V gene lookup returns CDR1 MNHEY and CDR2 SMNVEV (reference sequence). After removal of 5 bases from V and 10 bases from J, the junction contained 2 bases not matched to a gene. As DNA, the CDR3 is TGTGCCAGCAGTGGGACTAGCGGGGTCGAGCAGTTCTTC. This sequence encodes CASSGTSGVEQFF.

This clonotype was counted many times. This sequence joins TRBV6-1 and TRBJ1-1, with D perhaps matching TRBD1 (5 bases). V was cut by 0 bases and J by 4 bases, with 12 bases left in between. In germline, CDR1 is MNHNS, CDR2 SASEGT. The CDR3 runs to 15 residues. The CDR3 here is CASSEARGRGTEAFF. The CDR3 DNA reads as TGTGCCAGCAGTGAAGCGAGGGGCCGGGGCACTGAAGCTTTCTTT.

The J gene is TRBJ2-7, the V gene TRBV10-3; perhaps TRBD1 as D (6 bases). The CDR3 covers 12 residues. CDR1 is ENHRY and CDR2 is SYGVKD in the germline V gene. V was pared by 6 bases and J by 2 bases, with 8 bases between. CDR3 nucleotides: TGTGCCATCAGGTCAGGGGCCTACGAGCAGTACTTC. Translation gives CAIRSGAYEQYF.

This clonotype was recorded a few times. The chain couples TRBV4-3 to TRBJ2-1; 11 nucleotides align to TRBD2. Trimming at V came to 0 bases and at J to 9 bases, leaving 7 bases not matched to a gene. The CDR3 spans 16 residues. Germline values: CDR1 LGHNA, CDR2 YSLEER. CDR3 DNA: TGCGCCAGCAGCCAAGATTTAGCGGGGGGGCTGGGTGAGCAGTTCTTC. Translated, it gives CASSQDLAGGLGEQFF.

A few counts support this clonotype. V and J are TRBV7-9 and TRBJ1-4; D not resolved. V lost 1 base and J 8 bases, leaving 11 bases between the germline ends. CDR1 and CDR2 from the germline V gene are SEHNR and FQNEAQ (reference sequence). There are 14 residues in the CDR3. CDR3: CASSLEENGEKLFF. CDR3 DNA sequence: TGTGCCAGCAGCTTAGAAGAGAACGGCGAAAAACTGTTTTTT.

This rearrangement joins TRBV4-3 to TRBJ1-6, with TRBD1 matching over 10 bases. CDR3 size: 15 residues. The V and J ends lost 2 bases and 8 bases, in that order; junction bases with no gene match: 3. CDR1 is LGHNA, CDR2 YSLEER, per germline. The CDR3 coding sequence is TGCGCCAGCAGCCAAAGACAGGGGGCTTATTCACCCCTCCACTTT. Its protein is CASSQRQGAYSPLHF.

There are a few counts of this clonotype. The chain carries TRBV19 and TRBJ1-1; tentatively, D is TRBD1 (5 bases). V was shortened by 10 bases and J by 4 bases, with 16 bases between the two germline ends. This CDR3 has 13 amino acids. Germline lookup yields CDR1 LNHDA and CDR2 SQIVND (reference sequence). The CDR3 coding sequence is TGTGCCACGGACATCCCGCGGATCACTGAAGCTTTCTTT. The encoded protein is CATDIPRITEAFF.

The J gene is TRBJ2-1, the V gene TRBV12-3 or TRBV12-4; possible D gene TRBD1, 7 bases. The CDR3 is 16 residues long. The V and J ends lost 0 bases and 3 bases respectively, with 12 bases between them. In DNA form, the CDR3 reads TGTGCCAGCAGTTTAGCTCTGCAGGGGGGCTACAATGAGCAGTTCTTC. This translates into CASSLALQGGYNEQFF.

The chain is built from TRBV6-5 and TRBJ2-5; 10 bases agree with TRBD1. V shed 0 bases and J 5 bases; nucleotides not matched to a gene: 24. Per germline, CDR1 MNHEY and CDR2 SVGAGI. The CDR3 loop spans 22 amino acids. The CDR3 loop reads CASSYSSYPYPPGQGPRETQYF. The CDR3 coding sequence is TGTGCCAGCAGTTACTCCTCTTACCCGTACCCTCCGGGACAGGGGCCGAGGGAGACCCAGTACTTC.

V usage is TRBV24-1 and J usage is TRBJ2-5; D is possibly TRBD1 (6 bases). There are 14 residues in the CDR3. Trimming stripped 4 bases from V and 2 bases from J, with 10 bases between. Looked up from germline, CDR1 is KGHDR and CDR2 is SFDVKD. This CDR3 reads CATSDRTVQETQYF. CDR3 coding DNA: TGTGCCACCAGTGACCGGACAGTTCAAGAGACCCAGTACTTC.